One and the same sample provided the 8 T cell receptor beta chains below, sequenced in a study of vaccination and CD4 T cells after COVID-19. TCRdb analysed the PCR reads with MiXCR anew, one entry per CDR3 protein. The repertoire holds approximately 14,000 distinct CDR3 sequences, with 69% as singletons. The sample consisted of CD4+ T cells from blood, taken after SARS-CoV-2 vaccination. Receptor source: a human donor who had recovered from COVID-19.

V is TRBV27 and J is TRBJ1-1; no firm D call. This CDR3 contains 13 residues. From germline, CDR1 is MNHEY and CDR2 SMNVEV (reference sequence). The V end was cut by 4 bases, the J end by 4 bases, with 10 bases between. CDR3 coding DNA: TGTGCCAGCAGTTACGCTCGGGGCACTGAAGCTTTCTTT. Amino acids: CASSYARGTEAFF.

V usage is TRBV2 and J usage is TRBJ2-3, with D tentatively TRBD2 (5 bases). CDR3 length equals 17 residues. V was clipped by 8 bases and J by 5 bases, with 26 bases between them. CDR1 SNHLY and CDR2 FYNNEI come from the germline V gene. CDR3 sequence (DNA): TGTGCCAGCCAGAGGGTACTTAGGACCTCAGTCATAGATACGCAGTATTTT. This translates into CASQRVLRTSVIDTQYF. Complete variable domain (other parts from reference TRBV2 and TRBJ2-3): EPEVTQTPSHQVTQMGQEVILRCVPISNHLYFYWYRQILGQKVEFLVSFYNNEISEKSEIFDDQFSVERPDGSNFTLKIRSTKLEDSAMYFCASQRVLRTSVIDTQYFGPGTRLTVL.

This clonotype was detected once. CDR3 loop: CSASPLVAEQYF. The CDR3 bases are TGCAGTGCTAGTCCGCTAGTAGCCGAGCAGTACTTC. V gene TRBV20-1 combines with J gene TRBJ2-7; D gene uncertain. The CDR3 sequence is 12 residues long. Looked up from germline, CDR1 is DFQATT and CDR2 is SNEGSKA (reference sequence). The V and J ends lost 3 bases and 6 bases respectively, with 12 bases between them.

This clonotype appeared a single time. The V call is TRBV29-1, the J call TRBJ2-5; 7 bases are shared with TRBD1. The germline gives CDR1 SQVTM, CDR2 ANQGSEA. V lost 7 bases and J lost 5; bases outside the gene matches: 19. The CDR3 length is 16 residues. CDR3 coding DNA: TGCAGCGCCTGTAATTCGACAGGGTGGGTAGGGGAGACCCAGTACTTC. Its translation: CSACNSTGWVGETQYF.

This chain connects TRBV20-1 to TRBJ2-7; 12 bases are shared with TRBD2. Looked up from germline, CDR1 is DFQATT and CDR2 is SNEGSKA (reference sequence). This CDR3 comprises 15 residues. Germline trimming cut 6 bases from V and 4 bases from J; bases unmatched to any gene: 10. CDR3 in amino acids: CSARRLAGGPYEQYF. Written as DNA, the CDR3 is TGCAGTGCCCGAAGGCTAGCGGGAGGGCCATACGAGCAGTACTTC.

The chain has TRBV29-1 and TRBJ2-5, with 8 positions matching TRBD2. Germline CDR1 reads SQVTM; CDR2 reads ANQGSEA. The J segment lost 2 bases and the V segment lost 7 bases, leaving 6 bases of the junction unmatched. The length of the CDR3 is 13 residues. The DNA of the CDR3 is TGCAGCGCCCGGCGGGGGGTGCAAGAGACCCAGTACTTC. Protein: CSARRGVQETQYF.

CDR3 protein: CASSYRRGSWGTGELFF. Written as DNA, the CDR3 is TGTGCCAGCAGTTACCGGCGCGGGTCGTGGGGGACCGGGGAGCTGTTTTTT. The rearrangement joins TRBV6-5 to TRBJ2-2; the D call may be TRBD1 or TRBD2 (5 bases each). CDR1 and CDR2 (germline): MNHEY, SVGAGI. Between the trimmed V and J ends, which lost 2 bases and 5 bases, there was a span of 18 bases. The CDR3 covers 17 residues.

This clonotype was counted between two and nine times. The rearrangement links TRBV27 to TRBJ1-2; D possibly corresponds to TRBD1 (5 bases). This CDR3 contains 15 residues. Germline CDR1 is MNHEY and CDR2 is SMNVEV (reference sequence). Trimming removed 6 bases from V and 4 bases from J, with 18 bases in between. In DNA form, the CDR3 reads TGTGCCAGCAGCTCCGGGACTCACAACCCCTATGGCTACACCTTC. This codes for CASSSGTHNPYGYTF.